The source of this T cell receptor (beta chain) is a study of cytomegalovirus exposure and HLA in healthy donors. Study-wide results and limits: Likely technical artifact: a cluster of highly shared sequence variants. Per a prior analysis, the majority of TCR beta V segments were productive roughly 87% or roughly 30% of the time.

Points on this clone: Its specificity is unknown. Mismatch with germline at one junction end may stem from a read error.

PCR primers comprised 60 Vbeta and 13 Jbeta primers. TCRdb's table, derived via immunoSEQ multiplex PCR, lists solely in-frame clones and lacks some. Here the sample spans under 200,000 clones, approximately 81% being singletons. Per germline, CDR1 SEHNR and CDR2 FQNEAQ (reference sequence). The CDR3 has 15 amino acids. Unrecorded immune exposures were likely, despite nominal health at sampling. The sequencing sample was made of PBMCs. This TCR was recovered from a woman under 30 in good health and CMV-seronegative. The rearrangement joins TRBV7-9 to TRBJ1-1, with TRBD1 matching 7 bases. CDR3 coding DNA: TGTTCCAGCAGCAGACAGCGGACAGGAAACACTGAAGCTTTCTTT. Translation gives CSSSRQRTGNTEAFF.